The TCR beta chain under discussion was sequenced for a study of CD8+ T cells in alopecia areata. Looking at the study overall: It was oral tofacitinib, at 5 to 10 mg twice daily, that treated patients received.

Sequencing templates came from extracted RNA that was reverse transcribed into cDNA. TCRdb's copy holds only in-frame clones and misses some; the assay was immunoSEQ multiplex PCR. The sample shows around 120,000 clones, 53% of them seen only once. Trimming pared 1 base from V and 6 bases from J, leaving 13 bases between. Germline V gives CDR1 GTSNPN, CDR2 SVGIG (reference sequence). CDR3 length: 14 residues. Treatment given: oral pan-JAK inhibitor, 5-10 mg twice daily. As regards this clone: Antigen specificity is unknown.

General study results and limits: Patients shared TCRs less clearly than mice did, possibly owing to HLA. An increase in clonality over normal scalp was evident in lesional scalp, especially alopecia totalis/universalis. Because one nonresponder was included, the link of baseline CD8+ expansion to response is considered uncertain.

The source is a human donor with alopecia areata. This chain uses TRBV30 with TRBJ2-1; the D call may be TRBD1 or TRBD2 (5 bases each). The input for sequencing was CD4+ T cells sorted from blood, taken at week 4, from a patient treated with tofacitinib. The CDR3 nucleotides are TGTGCCTGGAGTGCGTCTAGCCAGGGCAATGAGCAGTTCTTC. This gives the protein CAWSASSQGNEQFF.